In this sample, the clone carrying this T cell receptor beta chain turned up once. This sample stems from a study of blood T cell repertoires in COVID-19. In the study overall: Specimens from acute and convalescent COVID-19 originated in the United States, Italy and Spain.

The data were produced by immunoSEQ multiplex PCR, yet TCRdb's version contains in-frame clones alone and is incomplete. Altogether a few hundred thousand clones are present, over 75% being singletons, with the ten largest covering about 9.1%. The CDR3 contains 13 residues. V lost 7 bases and J 4 bases, leaving 13 bases between the germline ends. Germline loops: CDR1 SGHAT, CDR2 FQNNGV. The TCR originated in a human donor in a cohort sampled during active COVID-19. The gene calls are TRBV11-2 and TRBJ1-2; perhaps TRBD1 as D (5 bases). Sequences were obtained from peripheral blood. The CDR3 here is CASNDRGLYGYTF. CDR3 bases: TGTGCCAGCAACGACAGAGGCCTCTATGGCTACACCTTC.